This T cell receptor (beta chain) was retrieved from a study of vaccination and CD4 T cells after COVID-19 (dated by TCRdb to 2021 to 2024). At the level of the whole study: Convalescent patients had a positive SARS-CoV-2 result on nasal swab PCR, and of these patients, 8 or 9 had mild disease and one had severe disease. Six males and four females were included in the convalescent cohort, with two Hispanic individuals, seven Caucasians, two Asians and one multiracial person represented. Participants received two doses of either the Pfizer-BioNTech BNT162b2 vaccine (n=8) or the Moderna mRNA-1273 vaccine (n=2). Post-COVID blood samples were collected from convalescent patients a median of roughly 100 days after diagnosis, with a range of roughly 35 to 161 days. Post-vaccine blood samples were taken a median of about 72 days after the second vaccine dose, with a range of roughly 14 to 250 days. For three convalescent patients, samples were collected at an early post-vaccination timepoint (day 14) as well as at a late post-vaccination timepoint (days 161 to 241). Culture stimuli were overlapping spike peptide pools from SARS-CoV-2 and from the common cold coronaviruses HCoV-NL63, HCoV-OC43 and HCoV-229E. Control cultures received a CEFX viral epitope pool as the positive control, an HIV-1 Nef peptide pool as the negative control, or no peptide. In under 13 COVID-19 convalescent patients and 4 infection-naive healthy vaccine recipients, researchers compared the spike-specific CD4+ TCR repertoire from before mRNA vaccination with the repertoire from after.

Read against the paper, the sample's time point label means: late sampling 161 to 241 days after vaccination in three convalescent patients. What the treatment or condition label conveys for this sample: roughly ten-day PBMC culture with coronavirus spike peptide pools or control peptides (ViraFEST assay). The study used the ViraFEST assay, which expanded antigen-specific T cells with peptide pools and then identified expanded clonotypes by TCR sequencing. The convalescent patients' positive SARS-CoV-2 PCR tests were from March to December 2020, which was before the Alpha, Beta and Delta variants emerged in the United States. Each well held 2 million to 2.5 million PBMCs cultured with around 10 ug/ml peptide pools in IMDM containing roughly 4.7% human AB serum and about 10 IU/ml IL-2. Half of the culture medium was replaced with fresh IL-2-containing medium on days 3 and 7. After 10 to 11 days of culture, CD4+ T cells were isolated by negative selection with the EasySep CD4+ T cell isolation kit. Ficoll-Paque Plus gradient centrifugation was used to isolate PBMCs from whole blood, and the isolated PBMCs were then either used fresh or cryopreserved at -140C. Culture conditions were generally each tested in triplicate wells.

As encoded in the germline V gene (reference sequence), CDR1 is DFQATT while CDR2 is SNEGSKA. The germline V end is reduced by 3 bases and the J end by 9 bases; junction bases left unmatched: 10. Its CDR3 holds 13 amino acids, cysteine through phenylalanine. Only CDR3 DNA remains: 39 bases, in frame from the first base. The investigation overall reported the following: Among convalescent patients, a median about 86% of the SARS-CoV-2-reactive clones seen after vaccination appeared only after vaccination, which suggests priming specific to the vaccine. The median number of SARS-CoV-2-reactive clonotypes rose from around 22 after infection to a few dozen after vaccination, but the change was not significant. In convalescent patients, nearly all vaccine-specific clones (304 of 307) were found to be mono-reactive for SARS-CoV-2 spike rather than cross-reactive with common cold coronaviruses. The number of convalescent patients in the study was relatively small, and the study did not examine early timepoints following natural infection.

The library was prepared using PCR. TCR sequencing of DNA from cultured CD4+ T cells used the Oncomine TCR Beta short-read assay at the Johns Hopkins FTIC core. Genomic DNA was extracted from the cultured CD4+ T cells with the QIAamp micro DNA kit. Oncomine TCR Beta libraries from cultured CD4+ T cells were pooled using unique dual indexes and sequenced on an Illumina iSeq 100. As for how the authors treated the data: Non-productive sequences were removed, and CDR3s that did not start with C, did not end with F or W, or were shorter than 7 amino acids were discarded. Antigen-specific clonotypes were identified with the MANAFEST web application by comparing peptide-stimulated wells with reference and other culture wells. An FDR below 0.05, an odds ratio above 5, and a productive frequency above 0.1% in at least two of three replicate wells were required for clones to be considered positive. Cross-reactive clonotypes were defined as significantly expanded in both SARS-CoV-2 spike wells and at least one common cold coronavirus spike condition. Similarity between CDR3 sequences was evaluated in R version 3.6.1 using Levenshtein distances (stringdist) and unrooted phylogenetic trees (ape). The public reads were reprocessed in TCRdb via fastp at Q25 and MiXCR, keeping in-frame beta chains. Every distinct CDR3 protein forms one entry, paired with its most common genes and DNA. The V and J calls were not made by the authors but by TCRdb's processing. The sample includes approximately 18,000 distinct CDR3 sequences, with approximately 45% observed a single time. 20% of the sample is in the top ten clones.

On this clonotype itself: It lacks a known antigen. There are no base qualities to consult, and no much larger clone falls within one base.

The TCR sequence derives from a human donor who had recovered from COVID-19. The rearranged segments are TRBV20-1 and TRBJ2-5; 7 of the junction bases match TRBD2. Source: CD4+ T cells from blood, cultured in vitro, taken about 7 months after SARS-CoV-2 vaccination. The nucleotide sequence is given as TGCAGTGCTAGTAGTCACGGACGGGGGGCCCAGTACTTC. Translated, it reads CSASSHGRGAQYF.